The text below deals with one TCR beta chain. The antigen is unknown. This sample was taken from a study of cytomegalovirus exposure and HLA in healthy donors. Study-level findings and limits: Fewer N-insertions (relative to the approximately 700-donor mean) were reportedly seen in an Asian-associated ancestry cluster in a later analysis. Later work showed greater clonal expansion in HLA-associated TCR beta chains than in equally common others. In most subjects, TCR beta sequences reportedly gave accurate predictions of HLA-A and HLA-B alleles.

Primers for the PCR totalled 60 Vbeta and 13 Jbeta. TCRdb keeps only in-frame clones here, not all; method: immunoSEQ multiplex PCR. The sample holds some 120,000 clones, roughly 70% seen once. The length of the CDR3 is 12 residues. Looked up from germline, CDR1 is SGHVS and CDR2 is FNYEAQ. Trimming took off 0 bases at V and 11 bases at J, with 10 bases between the two ends. The receptor was derived from a woman younger than 30 in good health and CMV-seronegative. What was sequenced was PBMCs. J is TRBJ1-1 and V is TRBV7-6; possible D gene TRBD1, 5 bases. Here the CDR3 reads CASSLADSPAFF. The CDR3 coding sequence is TGTGCCAGCAGCTTAGCCGACAGTCCTGCTTTCTTT.